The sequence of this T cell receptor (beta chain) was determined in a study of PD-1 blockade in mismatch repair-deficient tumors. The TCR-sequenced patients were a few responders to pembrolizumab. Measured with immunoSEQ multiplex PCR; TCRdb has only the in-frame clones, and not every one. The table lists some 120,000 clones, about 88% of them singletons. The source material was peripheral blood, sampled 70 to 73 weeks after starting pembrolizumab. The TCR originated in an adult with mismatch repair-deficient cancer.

The CDR3: CASSYSRRPGDEQFF. The CDR3 region has the DNA TGTGCCAGCAGTTACTCGAGGCGGCCCGGGGATGAGCAGTTCTTC. J is TRBJ2-1 and V is TRBV6-5; D is perhaps TRBD2 (5 bases). The length of the CDR3 is 15 residues. V was trimmed by 0 bases and J by 8 bases, leaving 14 bases between them. Germline V gives CDR1 MNHEY, CDR2 SVGAGI.